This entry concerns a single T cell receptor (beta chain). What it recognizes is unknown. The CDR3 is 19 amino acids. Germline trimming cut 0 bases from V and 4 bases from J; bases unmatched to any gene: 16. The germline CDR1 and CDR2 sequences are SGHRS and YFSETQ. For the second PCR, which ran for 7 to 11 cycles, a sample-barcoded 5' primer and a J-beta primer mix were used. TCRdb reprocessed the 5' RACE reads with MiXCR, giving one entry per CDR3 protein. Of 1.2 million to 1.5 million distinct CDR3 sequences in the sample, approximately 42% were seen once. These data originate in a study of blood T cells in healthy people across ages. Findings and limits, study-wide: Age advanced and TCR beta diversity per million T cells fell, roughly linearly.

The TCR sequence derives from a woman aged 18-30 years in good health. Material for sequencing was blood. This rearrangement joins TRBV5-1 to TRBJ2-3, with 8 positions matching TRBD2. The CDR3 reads CASSLAERGIRPSPDTQYF. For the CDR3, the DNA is TGCGCCAGCAGCTTGGCCGAGCGGGGGATACGGCCCTCCCCAGATACGCAGTATTTT.